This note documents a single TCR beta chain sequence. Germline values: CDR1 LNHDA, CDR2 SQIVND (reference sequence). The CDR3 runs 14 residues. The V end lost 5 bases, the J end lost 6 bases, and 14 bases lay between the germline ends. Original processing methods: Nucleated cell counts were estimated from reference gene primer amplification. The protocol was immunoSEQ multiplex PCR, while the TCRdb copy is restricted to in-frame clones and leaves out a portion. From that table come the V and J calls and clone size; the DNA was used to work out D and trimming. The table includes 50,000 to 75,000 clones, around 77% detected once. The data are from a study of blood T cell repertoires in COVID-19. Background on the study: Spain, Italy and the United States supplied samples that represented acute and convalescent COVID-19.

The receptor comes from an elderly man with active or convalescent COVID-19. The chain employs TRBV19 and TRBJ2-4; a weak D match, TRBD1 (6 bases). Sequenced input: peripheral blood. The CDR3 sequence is CASSPLLGANIQYF. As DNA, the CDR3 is TGTGCCAGTAGTCCACTACTGGGGGCAAACATTCAGTACTTC.